The 2 T cell receptor beta chains given below trace back to one sample, sequenced in a study of blood T cell repertoires in COVID-19 (dated by TCRdb to 2018 to 2020). Library generation was performed with the immunoSEQ multiplex PCR assay. TCRdb limited this immuneACCESS table to in-frame rearrangements with V and J called. A share of clones is missing; checked studies link under half to unresolved V genes, and the rest is unexplained. Here the sample has around 290,000 clones; 80% to 95% occur a single time. The ten largest clonotypes hold 2.2% of the sample. The sample comprised peripheral blood. Receptors originate from a woman in her 30s with COVID-19, enrolled during active disease.

This rearrangement joins TRBV5-8 to TRBJ2-1, with 8 bases lining up with TRBD2. The CDR3 is made up of 17 amino acids. The ends lost 3 bases at V and 3 bases at J; junction bases unmatched: 11. Germline-derived CDR1 and CDR2 are SGHTS and YDEGEE. CDR3 sequence (DNA): TGTGCCAGCAGCTCAGATAGCGGGACCCAATACTACAATGAGCAGTTCTTC. Its protein is CASSSDSGTQYYNEQFF.

This sequence joins TRBV10-1 and TRBJ2-5; TRBD1 matches 8 bases. The germline V gene has CDR1 WNHNN and CDR2 SYGVQD (reference sequence). V dropped 3 bases and J dropped 5; count of bases not matched to a gene: 5. This CDR3 contains 14 residues. This CDR3 is CASSDRGQTETQYF. The CDR3 region has the DNA TGCGCCAGCAGTGACAGGGGGCAAACGGAGACCCAGTACTTC.